Below, 14 T cell receptor beta chains from the same sample are listed, as sequenced in a study of control samples from healthy donors and cancer patients. The table came from immunoSEQ multiplex PCR; TCRdb's copy has only in-frame clones and leaves some out. The table has tens of thousands of clones, approximately 90% seen once. Input material: blood. Receptor source: a woman aged 50 to 60 in good health.

The V call is TRBV5-6, the J call TRBJ1-1, with D possibly being TRBD1 (5 bases). Trimming cost V 0 bases and J 1 base, with 10 bases left between them. The CDR3 sequence is 15 residues long. From germline, CDR1 is SGHDT and CDR2 YYEEEE. CDR3 bases: TGTGCCAGCAGCTTGGGGAGGAGGGGGAACACTGAAGCTTTCTTT. This codes for CASSLGRRGNTEAFF.

The rearrangement links TRBV27 to TRBJ1-5, with 8 positions matching TRBD1. V shed 5 bases, J shed 0 bases, and the junction held 12 bases outside the gene matches. The CDR3 spans 18 residues. CDR1 and CDR2 (germline): MNHEY, SMNVEV (reference sequence). The CDR3 region has the DNA TGTGCCAGCAGTCCCCGCGACAGGGGATCACATAGCAATCAGCCCCAGCATTTT. Its translation is CASSPRDRGSHSNQPQHF.

This chain connects TRBV6-4 to TRBJ1-1; tentative D call: TRBD1 (5 bases). The V and J ends lost 6 bases and 5 bases respectively, with 19 bases between them. CDR3 length equals 15 residues. Looked up from germline, CDR1 is MRHNA and CDR2 is SNTAGT. DNA for the CDR3: TGTGCCAGCAGCCGGGGCCCCGATGCTGGGACTGAAGCTTTCTTT. This encodes CASSRGPDAGTEAFF.

This chain links TRBV5-1 with TRBJ2-7, with a possible D match to TRBD2 (6 bases). Trimming shortened V by 1 base and J by 9 bases, and 14 bases separated the two germline ends. The germline V gene has CDR1 SGHRS and CDR2 YFSETQ. The CDR3 is 13 residues long. The chain's CDR3 is CASSLRRGDLQYF. The CDR3 DNA sequence: TGCGCCAGCAGCTTGAGGCGGGGAGATCTGCAGTACTTC.

This chain joins TRBV29-1 and TRBJ1-1; 9 positions agree with TRBD1. The ends lost 4 bases at V and 5 bases at J; junction bases unmatched: 5. Germline V lookup: CDR1 SQVTM, CDR2 ANQGSEA. CDR3 length: 13 residues. DNA of the CDR3: TGCAGCGTTGTTCGGGACAGGGCAACTGAAGCTTTCTTT. It translates to CSVVRDRATEAFF.

About this clone itself: Germline and junction disagree at one end, which may indicate a read error. This rearrangement joins TRBV15 to TRBJ1-6; no clear D. CDR1 is LNHNV and CDR2 is YYDKDF in the germline V gene (reference sequence). There are 15 residues in the CDR3. The chain's CDR3 is CATSRGTVTNSPPHF. CDR3 DNA sequence: TGTGCCACCAGCAGAGGGACCGTTACTAATTCACCCCCCCACTTT.

The J gene is TRBJ2-3, the V gene TRBV5-8; 11 nucleotides align to TRBD2. The CDR3 consists of 17 residues. The V gene end was trimmed by 0 bases and the J gene end by 6 bases; junction bases not matched to a gene: 9. Germline V lookup: CDR1 SGHTS, CDR2 YDEGEE. CDR3 nucleotide sequence: TGTGCCAGCAGCTTGGCCTTGGTAGCGGGGGGGCATGATACGCAGTATTTT. Translating it yields CASSLALVAGGHDTQYF.

The V call is TRBV11-2, the J call TRBJ1-1, with 7 bases identical to TRBD1. J was trimmed by 1 base and V by 4 bases; bases with no gene match: 9. There are 16 residues in the CDR3. CDR1 is SGHAT, CDR2 FQNNGV, per germline. CDR3 nucleotides: TGTGCCAGCAGCTCGCCCTCAGGGGGTCGGAACACTGAAGCTTTCTTT. It encodes CASSSPSGGRNTEAFF.

This clone was found once. The rearrangement joins TRBV24-1 to TRBJ1-1, with a possible D match to TRBD1 (6 bases). The length of the CDR3 is 15 residues. Trimming cost V 3 bases and J 8 bases, with 18 bases left between them. Germline values: CDR1 KGHDR, CDR2 SFDVKD. The CDR3, as DNA: TGTGCCACCAGTGATAGCCTCGGGACAAACGGCGAAGCTTTCTTT. Amino acid sequence: CATSDSLGTNGEAFF.

J is TRBJ2-2 and V is TRBV5-1; TRBD1 might be the D (5 bases). The CDR3 consists of 15 residues. Germline V lookup: CDR1 SGHRS, CDR2 YFSETQ. V lost 4 bases to trimming and J lost 5 bases, with 15 bases between them. The CDR3 loop is CASSVTGIGTGELFF. Here the CDR3 DNA reads TGCGCCAGCAGCGTAACAGGTATAGGGACCGGGGAGCTGTTTTTT.

The genes are TRBV7-8 and TRBJ2-3; D is perhaps TRBD2 (5 bases). The V gene's germline CDR1 is SGHVS and CDR2 FQNEAQ. CDR3 size: 19 residues. Trimming removed 5 bases from V and 0 bases from J, with 24 bases in between. The CDR3 region has the DNA TGTGCCAGCAGCGTATTTACTAGTGACGCTCACTCTAGCACAGATACGCAGTATTTT. This gives the protein CASSVFTSDAHSSTDTQYF.

This clone was counted only a few times. The chain is built from TRBV18 and TRBJ2-1; 7 bases are a match to TRBD1. The CDR3 consists of 13 residues. Germline-derived CDR1 and CDR2 are KGHSH and LQKENI. Trimming took 4 bases from V and 8 from J; bases not matched to a gene: 5. CDR3 sequence reads: CASSQDRLDEQFF. Written as DNA, the CDR3 is TGTGCCAGCTCACAGGACAGGCTGGATGAGCAGTTCTTC.

The V and J genes are TRBV30 and TRBJ1-5, with 7 bases that match TRBD1. This CDR3 region has 17 residues. Trimming cost V 3 bases and J 1 base; bases outside gene matches: 12. Germline V gene sequence: CDR1 GTSNPN, CDR2 SVGIG (reference sequence). This CDR3 is CAWRTQTGRGSNQPQHF. CDR3 DNA: TGTGCCTGGAGGACTCAGACAGGGCGGGGGAGCAATCAGCCCCAGCATTTT.

The rearrangement uses TRBV6-5 and TRBJ1-2; 7 nucleotides align to TRBD1. Germline CDR1 MNHEY, CDR2 SVGAGI. V shed 8 bases and J 3 bases; nucleotides not matched to a gene: 9. The CDR3 has 14 residues. DNA of the CDR3: TGTGCCAGCCATTCCTCAGGGGGGGACTATGGCTACACCTTC. Translating gives CASHSSGGDYGYTF.